This T cell receptor (beta chain) came from a study of radiotherapy plus CTLA-4 blockade in lung cancer. This clone showed up just once. Antigen unknown. V lost 4 bases, J lost 4 bases, and 7 bases stayed unmatched. From germline, CDR1 is MNHNS and CDR2 SASEGT. This CDR3 region has 14 residues. Findings and caveats of the study: Radiotherapy was combined with ipilimumab, and tumor-derived TCR clones then expanded in blood.

Generated by immunoSEQ multiplex PCR, the TCRdb table keeps only in-frame clones and is missing some. The sample holds about 120,000 clones; about 90% are singletons and the top ten take under 8%. The chain couples TRBV6-1 to TRBJ2-7; 7 bases line up with TRBD2. Sequencing used peripheral blood, obtained from a patient treated with radiotherapy plus ipilimumab. The TCR sequence derives from a human donor with non-small cell lung cancer that progressed on radiotherapy plus ipilimumab. The CDR3 sequence: CASSAPGGSYEQYF. For the CDR3, the DNA is TGTGCCAGCAGTGCCCCCGGGGGGTCTTACGAGCAGTACTTC.